These 10 T cell receptor beta chains were sequenced from one sample in a study of T cell responses to AZD1222 COVID-19 vaccine. Measured with immunoSEQ multiplex PCR; TCRdb has only the in-frame clones, and not every one. The sample lists 150,000 or so clones; about nine tenths were seen once. Material: peripheral blood, obtained 28 days after the second AZD1222 dose. The receptors shown here come from an adult who received the AZD1222 COVID-19 vaccine.

This chain joins TRBV19 and TRBJ2-5; possibly TRBD1 for D (5 bases). Trimming left V 5 bases short and J 2 bases short, with 27 bases between. This CDR3 comprises 19 residues. CDR1 is LNHDA, CDR2 SQIVND, per germline (reference sequence). DNA of the CDR3: TGTGCCAGTAGTCCAGACGGTTCCCTTATGGGGCCCGGACAAGAGACCCAGTACTTC. This codes for CASSPDGSLMGPGQETQYF.

The chain recombines TRBV2 with TRBJ2-7, with 7 bases aligning to TRBD2. Looked up from germline, CDR1 is SNHLY and CDR2 is FYNNEI. The CDR3 runs to 14 residues. V was clipped by 4 bases and J by 0 bases; unmatched bases: 3. CDR3 amino acids: CASSGGGVSYEQYF. CDR3 nucleotides: TGTGCCAGCAGTGGTGGGGGGGTCTCCTACGAGCAGTACTTC.

The CDR3 here is CASSLGQSTNEKLFF. CDR3 DNA sequence: TGTGCCAGCAGTCTAGGACAGTCAACTAATGAAAAACTGTTTTTT. The chain is built from TRBV2 and TRBJ1-4; TRBD1 is a possible D gene (6 bases). The CDR3 covers 15 residues. Trimming left V 5 bases short and J 0 bases short, with 10 bases between. Germline lookup yields CDR1 SNHLY and CDR2 FYNNEI. Variable domain in full (rest from reference TRBV2 and TRBJ1-4): EPEVTQTPSHQVTQMGQEVILRCVPISNHLYFYWYRQILGQKVEFLVSFYNNEISEKSEIFDDQFSVERPDGSNFTLKIRSTKLEDSAMYFCASSLGQSTNEKLFFGSGTQLSVL.

The chain carries TRBV3-1 (or the pseudogene TRBV3-2) and TRBJ1-2; 8 bases are shared with TRBD1. Germline loops: CDR1 LGHDT, CDR2 YNNKEL (reference sequence). V dropped 0 bases and J dropped 4; count of bases not matched to a gene: 4. The CDR3 is 15 amino acids. The DNA of the CDR3 is TGTGCCAGCAGCCAAGATGCCAGGGGGCTCTATGGCTACACCTTC. It is translated as CASSQDARGLYGYTF.

This sequence joins TRBV2 and TRBJ1-5; the D gene is possibly TRBD1 (6 bases). V was shortened by 3 bases and J by 7 bases, with 10 bases between the two germline ends. From germline, CDR1 is SNHLY and CDR2 FYNNEI. The CDR3 runs to 13 residues. CDR3: CASSDERGQPQHF. The CDR3 DNA is TGTGCCAGCAGTGACGAAAGGGGGCAGCCCCAGCATTTT.

V and J are TRBV6-5 and TRBJ2-7, with 7 bases that match TRBD1. Losses at the gene ends were 4 bases for V and 0 bases for J; bases not matched to a gene: 6. CDR1 and CDR2 (germline): MNHEY, SVGAGI. This CDR3 is built from 15 residues. For the CDR3, the DNA is TGTGCCAGCAGTTTTCGGGACAGTAGCTCCTACGAGCAGTACTTC. This codes for CASSFRDSSSYEQYF.

The CDR3 is CASSPKAGTGEVYEQYF. The CDR3, as DNA: TGTGCCAGCTCACCTAAAGCGGGGACAGGGGAAGTCTACGAGCAGTACTTC. V and J are TRBV18 and TRBJ2-7; TRBD1 matches at 10 bases. With V trimmed by 3 bases and J by 3 bases, 11 bases remained unmatched. This CDR3 comprises 17 residues. The V gene's germline CDR1 is KGHSH and CDR2 LQKENI.

This CDR3 reads CASSVVGSRNTEAFF. CDR3 nucleotides: TGTGCCAGCAGCGTTGTTGGATCGAGGAACACTGAAGCTTTCTTT. The chain couples TRBV27 to TRBJ1-1; D not resolved. Germline-derived CDR1 and CDR2 are MNHEY and SMNVEV (reference sequence). The CDR3 loop spans 15 amino acids. Deletions cut 6 bases from V and 1 base from J, with 15 bases between.

The count of this clone is one. The V call is TRBV7-6, the J call TRBJ2-1; 8 bases agree with TRBD2. V was clipped by 5 bases and J by 9 bases; unmatched bases: 15. The CDR3 is made up of 16 amino acids. Germline V gene data show CDR1 as SGHVS and CDR2 as FNYEAQ. The CDR3 spells CASSQRAGTSDPEQFF. The CDR3 region has the DNA TGTGCCAGCAGCCAAAGAGCCGGGACTAGTGATCCTGAGCAGTTCTTC.

This chain joins TRBV21-1 and TRBJ1-2; whether TRBD1, the table's D call, matches the DNA was not checked. TRBV21-1 is noted as a pseudogene. The CDR3 has 15 amino acids. The CDR3 reads CASSNYRGQCSGYTF. In DNA form, the CDR3 reads TGTGCCAGCAGCAATTACAGGGGGCAGTGTAGTGGCTACACCTTC.